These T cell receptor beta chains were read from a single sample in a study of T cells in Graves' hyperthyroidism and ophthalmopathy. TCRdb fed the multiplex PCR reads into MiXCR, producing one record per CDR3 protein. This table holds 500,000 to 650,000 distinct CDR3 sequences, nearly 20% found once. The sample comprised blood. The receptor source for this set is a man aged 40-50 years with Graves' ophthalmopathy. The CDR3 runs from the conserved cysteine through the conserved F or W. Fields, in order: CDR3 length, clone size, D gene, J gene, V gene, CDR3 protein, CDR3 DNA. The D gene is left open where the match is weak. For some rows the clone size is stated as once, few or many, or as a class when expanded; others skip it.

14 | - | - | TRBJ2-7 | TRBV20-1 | CSALHRRRVYEQYF | TGCAGTGCCCTCCACCGTAGGAGGGTCTACGAGCAGTACTTC
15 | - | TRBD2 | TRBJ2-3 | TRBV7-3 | CASSKLAGYADTQYF | TGTGCCAGCAGCAAACTAGCGGGGTATGCAGATACGCAGTATTTT
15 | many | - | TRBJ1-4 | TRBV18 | CASSPGQHTNEKLFF | TGTGCCAGCTCTCCCGGACAGCACACTAATGAAAAACTGTTTTTT
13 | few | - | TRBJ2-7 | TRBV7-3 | CASSNRETARQYF | TGTGCCAGCAGCAACCGAGAGACAGCCCGGCAGTACTTC
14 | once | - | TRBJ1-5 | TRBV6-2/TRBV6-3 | CASRSSGGNQPQHF | TGTGCCAGCCGCAGCTCGGGGGGCAATCAGCCCCAGCATTTT
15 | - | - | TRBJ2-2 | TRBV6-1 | CASSEREGLTGELLF | TGTGCCAGCAGTGAGCGTGAGGGACTCACCGGGGAGCTGCTTTTT
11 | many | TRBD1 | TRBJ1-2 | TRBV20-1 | CSATGQYGYTF | TGCAGTGCGACAGGGCAATATGGCTACACCTTC
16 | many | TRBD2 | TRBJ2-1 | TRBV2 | CASSETLAAYYNEQFF | TGTGCCAGCAGTGAAACCCTAGCGGCTTACTACAATGAGCAGTTCTTC
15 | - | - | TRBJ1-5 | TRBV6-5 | CASSYSSTANQPQHF | TGTGCCAGCAGTTACTCTAGCACAGCAAATCAGCCCCAGCATTTT
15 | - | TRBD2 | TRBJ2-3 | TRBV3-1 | CASSQAAGGTDTQYF | TGTGCCAGCAGCCAAGCGGCGGGGGGGACAGATACGCAGTATTTT
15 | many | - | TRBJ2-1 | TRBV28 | CASSRLQSSYNEQFF | TGTGCCAGCAGTAGACTACAGAGCTCCTACAATGAGCAGTTCTTC
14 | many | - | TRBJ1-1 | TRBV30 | CAWRFLWDSAVAFF | TGTGCCTGGAGATTTTTGTGGGACTCAGCGGTGGCTTTCTTT
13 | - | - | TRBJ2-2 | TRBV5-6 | CASSWAVAGELFF | TGTGCCAGCAGTTGGGCAGTTGCCGGGGAGCTGTTTTTT
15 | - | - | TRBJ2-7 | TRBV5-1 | CASSLAQGSSYEQYF | TGCGCCAGCAGCTTGGCCCAGGGGAGCTCCTACGAGCAGTACTTC
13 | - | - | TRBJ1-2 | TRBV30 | CAWNPRGYYGYTF | TGTGCCTGGAACCCGAGGGGGTACTATGGCTACACCTTC
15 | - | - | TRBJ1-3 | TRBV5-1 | CASSLVAASGNTIYF | TGCGCCAGCAGCTTGGTGGCGGCCTCTGGAAACACCATATATTTT
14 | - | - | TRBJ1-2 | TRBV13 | CASSLTAQGQGYTF | TGTGCCAGCAGCTTAACAGCACAGGGTCAGGGCTACACCTTC
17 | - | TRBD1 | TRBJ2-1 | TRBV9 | CASSVTTGQGPRNEQFF | TGTGCCAGCAGCGTAACGACTGGACAGGGGCCTCGGAATGAGCAGTTCTTC
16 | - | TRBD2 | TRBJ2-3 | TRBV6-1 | CASSTGGVTHTDTQYF | TGTGCCAGCAGTACGGGGGGGGTGACTCATACAGATACGCAGTATTTT
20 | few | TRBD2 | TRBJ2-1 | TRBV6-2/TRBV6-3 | CASSYRDRDYRVIRKDEQFF | TGTGCCAGCAGTTACCGGGACCGGGACTACAGAGTAATCAGGAAGGATGAGCAGTTCTTC
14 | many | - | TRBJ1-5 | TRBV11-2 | CASSLPGDNQPQHF | TGTGCCAGCAGCCTACCGGGAGACAATCAGCCCCAGCATTTT
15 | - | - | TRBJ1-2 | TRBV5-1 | CASNPDQGWDYGYTF | TGCGCCAGCAACCCCGATCAGGGGTGGGACTATGGCTACACCTTC
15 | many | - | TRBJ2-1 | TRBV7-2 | CASSAGTAFTRQQFF | TGTGCCAGCAGCGCCGGGACGGCGTTTACCCGCCAGCAGTTCTTC
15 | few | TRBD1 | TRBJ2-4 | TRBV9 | CASSVDGQGVSIQYF | TGTGCCAGCAGCGTAGATGGACAGGGTGTTAGCATTCAGTACTTC
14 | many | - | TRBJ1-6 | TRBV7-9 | CASSGRVYNSPLHF | TGTGCCAGCAGCGGTAGGGTGTATAATTCACCCCTCCACTTT
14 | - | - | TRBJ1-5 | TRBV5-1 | CASSLDGDLQPQHF | TGCGCCAGCAGCTTGGATGGGGACCTTCAGCCCCAGCATTTT
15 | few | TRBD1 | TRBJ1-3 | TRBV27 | CASSKQGGKGNTIYF | TGTGCCAGCAGTAAACAGGGGGGGAAAGGAAACACCATATATTTT
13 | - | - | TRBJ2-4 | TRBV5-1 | CASSLGRENIQYF | TGCGCCAGCAGCTTGGGCAGGGAAAACATTCAGTACTTC
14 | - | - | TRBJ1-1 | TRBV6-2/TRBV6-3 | CASRTRQLNTEAFF | TGTGCCAGCCGTACTCGGCAGTTGAACACTGAAGCTTTCTTT
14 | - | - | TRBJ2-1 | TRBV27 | CASNPGTYYNEQLF | TGTGCCAGCAACCCTGGGACCTACTACAATGAGCAGCTCTTC
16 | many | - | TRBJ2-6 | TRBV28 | CASANSRSTGANVLTF | TGTGCCAGCGCCAACTCCCGGTCGACTGGGGCCAACGTCCTGACTTTC
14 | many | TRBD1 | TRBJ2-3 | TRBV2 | CASSTDRGTDTQYF | TGTGCCAGCAGTACGGACAGGGGTACAGATACGCAGTATTTT
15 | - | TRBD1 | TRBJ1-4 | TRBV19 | CASTVGQGSNEKLFF | TGTGCCAGTACCGTGGGACAGGGATCAAATGAAAAACTGTTTTTT
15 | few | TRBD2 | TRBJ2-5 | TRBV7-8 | CASSPRDGGGETQYF | TGTGCCAGCAGCCCACGGGACGGGGGGGGAGAGACCCAGTACTTC
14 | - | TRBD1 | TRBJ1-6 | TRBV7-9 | CASSLETGLTSLHF | TGTGCCAGCAGCTTAGAGACAGGGCTAACGTCCCTCCACTTT
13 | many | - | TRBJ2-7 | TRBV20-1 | CSAQYAGTYEQYF | TGCAGTGCCCAGTACGCGGGAACCTACGAGCAGTACTTC
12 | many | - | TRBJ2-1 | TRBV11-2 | CASSSRLSEQFF | TGTGCCAGCAGCTCCCGACTCAGTGAGCAGTTCTTC
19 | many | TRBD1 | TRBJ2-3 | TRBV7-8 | CASSVNPGTGVGRTDTQYF | TGTGCCAGCAGCGTTAATCCCGGGACAGGGGTCGGGAGGACAGATACGCAGTATTTT
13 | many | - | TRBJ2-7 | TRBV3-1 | CASSQMASYEQYF | TGTGCCAGCAGCCAAATGGCCAGCTACGAGCAGTACTTC
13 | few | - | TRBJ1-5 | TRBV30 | CAWSVSGNQPQHF | TGTGCCTGGAGTGTAAGTGGCAATCAGCCCCAGCATTTT
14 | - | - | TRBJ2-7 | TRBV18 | CASSPNDRSSEQYF | TGTGCCAGCTCACCGAACGACAGGTCAAGTGAGCAGTACTTC
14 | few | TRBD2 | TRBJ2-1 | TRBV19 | CATGESGKGNEQFF | TGTGCCACCGGCGAGAGCGGGAAAGGGAATGAGCAGTTCTTC
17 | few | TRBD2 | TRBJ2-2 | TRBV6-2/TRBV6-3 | CASSVTSGRHFTGELFF | TGTGCCAGCAGTGTGACTAGCGGGAGACATTTCACCGGGGAGCTGTTTTTT
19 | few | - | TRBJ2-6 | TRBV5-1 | CASSLVWQGITSGANVLTF | TGCGCCAGCAGCTTGGTTTGGCAGGGAATTACCTCTGGGGCCAACGTCCTGACTTTC
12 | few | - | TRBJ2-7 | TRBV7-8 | CASSLAASEQYF | TGTGCCAGCAGCTTAGCCGCCTCCGAGCAGTACTTC
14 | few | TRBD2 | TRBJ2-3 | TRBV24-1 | CATSLAGTTDTQYF | TGTGCCACCAGTTTAGCGGGAACCACAGATACGCAGTATTTT
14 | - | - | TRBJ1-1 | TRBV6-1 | CASRTGGGNTEAFF | TGTGCCAGCAGGACGGGGGGGGGGAACACTGAAGCTTTCTTT
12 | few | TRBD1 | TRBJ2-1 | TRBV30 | CAWSNRGNEQFF | TGTGCCTGGAGTAACAGGGGGAATGAGCAGTTCTTC
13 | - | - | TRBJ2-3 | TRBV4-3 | CASSQFQTDTQYF | TGCGCCAGCAGCCAATTCCAGACAGATACGCAGTATTTT
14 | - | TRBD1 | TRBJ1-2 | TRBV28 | CASSPGTEENGYTF | TGTGCCAGCAGTCCCGGGACAGAGGAGAATGGCTACACCTTC